The 5 T cell receptor beta chains presented below share a single source sample, sequenced in a study of shared T cell receptors in the human thymus. Profiling relied on immunoSEQ multiplex PCR, and the TCRdb table lists in-frame clones only, not all of them. The sample lists roughly 660,000 clones, approximately 90% occurring once. The data also belong to a second study, concerning human thymus T cells.

The sequenced sample consisted of thymocytes. These TCRs come from a boy under two years old with a congenital heart defect.

The rearrangement joins TRBV7-9 to TRBJ2-7; the D gene is possibly TRBD1 (5 bases). V was cut by 5 bases and J by 6 bases, with 11 bases left in between. Germline CDR1 reads SEHNR; CDR2 reads FQNEAQ (reference sequence). The CDR3 covers 12 residues. The CDR3 protein is CASSRAQGEQYF. The CDR3 region has the DNA TGTGCCAGCAGCCGGGCCCAGGGCGAGCAGTACTTC.

The rearrangement uses TRBV20-1 and TRBJ2-1; 8 nucleotides match TRBD1. V was pared by 6 bases and J by 8 bases, with 3 bases of the junction left unmatched. The V gene's germline CDR1 is DFQATT and CDR2 SNEGSKA (reference sequence). This CDR3 has 11 amino acids. CDR3 coding DNA: TGCAGTGCAAGGACAGGGTATGAGCAGTTCTTC. It codes for CSARTGYEQFF.

The count of this clone is one. The chain employs TRBV28 and TRBJ2-5, with D tentatively TRBD1 (6 bases). Germline V gene lookup returns CDR1 MDHEN and CDR2 SYDVKM. V gave up 2 bases and J gave up 0 bases, with 13 bases separating them. The CDR3 is 16 amino acids. This chain's CDR3 is CASSLARDTHQETQYF. CDR3 DNA sequence: TGTGCCAGCAGTTTAGCCCGGGACACCCACCAAGAGACCCAGTACTTC.

The chain joins TRBV6-5 to TRBJ2-1; tentatively, D is TRBD2 (6 bases). The CDR3 is 15 amino acids. Trimming cost V 4 bases and J 2 bases, with 12 bases left between them. CDR1 MNHEY and CDR2 SVGAGI come from the germline V gene. The CDR3 reads CASSLSGLPYNEQFF. For the CDR3, the DNA is TGTGCCAGCAGTTTAAGCGGGTTACCCTACAATGAGCAGTTCTTC.

The V and J genes are TRBV6-6 and TRBJ1-1; D is perhaps TRBD1 (5 bases). Looked up from germline, CDR1 is MNHNY and CDR2 is SVGAGI (reference sequence). CDR3 length: 14 amino acids. V lost 5 bases to trimming and J lost 7 bases, with 17 bases between them. DNA for the CDR3: TGTGCCAGCAGTCCCCCGACAGACCAGTATGAAGCTTTCTTT. It yields the protein CASSPPTDQYEAFF.